This T cell receptor beta chain was documented in a study of T cells in narcolepsy. Overall study: Donors had narcolepsy type 1 or type 2, or were healthy controls.

This CDR3 spans 13 amino acids. CDR1 LGHNT and CDR2 FRNRAP come from the germline V gene. The V and J ends lost 3 bases and 0 bases respectively, with 5 bases between them. The repertoire was sequenced with immunoSEQ multiplex PCR; TCRdb's copy has only in-frame clones and lacks some. The data show under 35,000 clones, approximately 87% seen once. Overall study results and limits: Autoreactive HCRT-specific and TRIB2-specific clonotypes were marked in same-patient CSF-versus-blood CD4+ comparisons.

As for this clone: Its antigen remains unknown.

J is TRBJ1-1 and V is TRBV12-5; D gene unclear. The sequenced material came from memory (CD45RA-) CD4+ T cells from blood. The sequence came from a human donor in good health. The CDR3 loop is CASGLYLNTEAFF. CDR3 nucleotide sequence: TGTGCTAGTGGTTTATACCTGAACACTGAAGCTTTCTTT.